The T cell receptor (beta chain) described here comes from a study of OX40 agonist ivuxolimab in advanced cancers. Study-wide results and caveats: Specificity for antigen went undetermined in the expanded peripheral T cells. On average, CD8+ T cells showed a greater number of expanded clones than CD4+.

Profiling relied on immunoSEQ multiplex PCR, and the TCRdb table lists in-frame clones only, not all of them. The sample includes tens of thousands of clones, 89% of them seen just once. Notes on this clone: Its cognate antigen is unknown.

There are 15 residues in the CDR3. Germline CDR1 reads MNHEY; CDR2 reads SMNVEV (reference sequence). The V and J ends lost 2 bases and 2 bases, in that order; junction bases with no gene match: 4. This TCR derives from an adult with an advanced solid tumor such as melanoma, head and neck, liver or kidney cancer. The rearrangement uses TRBV27 and TRBJ2-3; TRBD2 matches 7 bases. The sequences come from CD4+ or CD8+ T cells sorted from blood, collected in a trial of the OX40 agonist ivuxolimab. The CDR3: CASSLRLAATDTQYF. For the CDR3, the DNA is TGTGCCAGCAGTTTAAGGCTAGCGGCCACAGATACGCAGTATTTT.